This TCR beta chain was identified in a study of blood T cell repertoires in COVID-19. During active infection, Seattle patients enrolled and were then monitored through disease. Trimming removed 8 bases at V and 8 bases at J, with 18 bases between. Per germline, CDR1 MNHEY and CDR2 SVGAGI. The CDR3 sequence is 13 residues long. Methods used by the authors: Amplification of reference gene primers was used by the study to estimate nucleated cell counts. Some clones are missing from TCRdb's copy, which holds only in-frame ones; the method was immunoSEQ multiplex PCR. Clonal size and the V and J genes are those of that table, whereas D and trimming came from the DNA. The sample has about 62,000 clones, around 91% seen once.

The rearrangement links TRBV6-5 to TRBJ1-2; no clear D gene. This receptor was taken from a woman in her sixties or seventies with COVID-19, enrolled during active disease. Input material: peripheral blood. The CDR3 region is CASRLGSFGGYTF. The CDR3 region has the DNA TGTGCCAGCCGACTCGGGTCCTTCGGAGGCTACACCTTC.